Each of the 15 T cell receptor beta chains below was sequenced from the same sample in a study of radiation and T cells in renal cell carcinoma. Time point described: baseline pretreatment blood. Treatment indicated: 15 Gy SBRT to primary tumor, nephrectomy 4 weeks later. Sequenced by immunoSEQ multiplex PCR; TCRdb stores in-frame clones only, minus some. The sample consists of 130,000 to 150,000 clones, around nine tenths of them appearing once. The source was blood, collected from a patient whose treatment included radiotherapy and nephrectomy. The receptors were gathered from a woman aged 45-65 years with renal cell carcinoma.

J is TRBJ2-6 and V is TRBV7-6, with D perhaps TRBD1 (6 bases). Germline V gives CDR1 SGHVS, CDR2 FNYEAQ. V was clipped by 6 bases and J by 3 bases, with 12 bases between them. The CDR3 contains 15 residues. CDR3 region: CASRRTGSGANVLTF. DNA of the CDR3: TGTGCCAGCAGACGAACAGGGAGTGGGGCCAACGTCCTGACTTTC.

J is TRBJ1-2 and V is TRBV2; 8 nucleotides agree with TRBD1. Trimming removed 7 bases from V and 8 bases from J; junction bases left unmatched: 3. In germline, CDR1 is SNHLY, CDR2 FYNNEI. CDR3 length: 11 amino acids. CDR3 nucleotide sequence: TGTGCCAGCAATGACAGGGGAGGCTACACCTTC. It yields the protein CASNDRGGYTF.

V and J are TRBV25-1 and TRBJ2-6; TRBD1 matches at 7 bases. Germline CDR1 is MGHDK and CDR2 is SYGVNS. This CDR3 region has 16 residues. The V and J ends lost 3 bases and 2 bases, in that order; junction bases with no gene match: 4. CDR3 nucleotide sequence: TGTGCCAGCAGTGACTACAGGGGCCCTGGGGCCAACGTCCTGACTTTC. Protein: CASSDYRGPGANVLTF.

About this clone itself: Other DNA sequences in the sample encode the same CDR3. The chain is built from TRBV19 and TRBJ1-5, with D unresolved. The germline V and J ends were trimmed by 1 base and 1 base, with 5 bases remaining between them. Germline V gene data show CDR1 as LNHDA and CDR2 as SQIVND (reference sequence). CDR3 size: 14 residues. CDR3 nucleotides: TGTGCCAGTAGTATAGGTAGCAGCAATCAGCCCCAGCATTTT. This encodes CASSIGSSNQPQHF. The variable domain in full, completed from reference TRBV19 and TRBJ1-5, reads DGGITQSPKYLFRKEGQNVTLSCEQNLNHDAMYWYRQDPGQGLRLIYYSQIVNDFQKGDIAEGYSVSREKKESFPLTVTSAQKNPTAFYLCASSIGSSNQPQHFGDGTRLSIL.

V and J are TRBV18 and TRBJ2-3, with unresolved D. Germline V lookup: CDR1 KGHSH, CDR2 LQKENI. With 2 bases removed from V and 6 bases from J, the gap between germline ends came to 9 bases. The CDR3 totals 13 residues. As DNA, the CDR3 is TGTGCCAGCTCACCAAACCTAGGGGATACGCAGTATTTT. Amino acids: CASSPNLGDTQYF.

The chain carries TRBV19 and TRBJ2-7, with 11 bases fitting TRBD1. Per germline, CDR1 LNHDA and CDR2 SQIVND (reference sequence). The CDR3 runs to 15 residues. V lost 7 bases, J lost 3 bases, and 8 bases stayed unmatched. The CDR3 DNA reads TGTGCCAGTACCATCGGGACAGGGGGATTCTACGAGCAGTACTTC. This encodes CASTIGTGGFYEQYF.

The gene calls are TRBV19 and TRBJ1-1; D perhaps matches TRBD1 (5 bases). The CDR3 covers 14 residues. From germline, CDR1 is LNHDA and CDR2 SQIVND (reference sequence). Trimming shortened V by 6 bases and J by 4 bases, and 15 bases separated the two germline ends. The CDR3 DNA reads as TGTGCCAGTAGCTCGGCAGGGCCAGGCACTGAAGCTTTCTTT. Its translation is CASSSAGPGTEAFF.

The V gene is TRBV19, the J gene TRBJ2-3; D is uncertain. CDR3 length: 15 amino acids. Germline CDR1 LNHDA, CDR2 SQIVND (reference sequence). The germline V and J ends were trimmed by 5 bases and 4 bases, with 16 bases remaining between them. CDR3 bases: TGTGCCAGTAGTCCCCCGGGTAGTTTAGCAGATACGCAGTATTTT. It codes for CASSPPGSLADTQYF.

The V gene is TRBV19, the J gene TRBJ1-4; 8 bases are a match to TRBD1. After removal of 5 bases from V and 5 bases from J, the junction contained 7 bases not matched to a gene. The germline CDR1 and CDR2 sequences are LNHDA and SQIVND (reference sequence). The CDR3 spans 15 residues. This CDR3 reads CASSPRQGRNEKLFF. CDR3 nucleotide sequence: TGTGCCAGTAGTCCTAGACAGGGGAGAAATGAAAAACTGTTTTTT.

This chain links TRBV2 with TRBJ2-3; D call uncertain. CDR3 length: 15 amino acids. Germline CDR1 reads SNHLY; CDR2 reads FYNNEI. V was trimmed by 1 base and J by 0 bases, leaving 8 bases between them. CDR3 sequence reads: CASSEGTVSTDTQYF. In DNA, the CDR3 is TGTGCCAGCAGTGAAGGGACGGTCAGCACAGATACGCAGTATTTT.

This clone has a single count. This chain joins TRBV19 and TRBJ1-5; D may be TRBD1 (5 bases). The V and J ends lost 7 bases and 7 bases respectively, with 20 bases between them. Per germline, CDR1 LNHDA and CDR2 SQIVND (reference sequence). The CDR3 extends over 15 amino acids. CDR3 region: CASTRDPEVRQPQHF. The CDR3 nucleotides read TGTGCCAGTACCAGGGACCCGGAGGTAAGGCAGCCCCAGCATTTT.

V gene TRBV2 combines with J gene TRBJ1-2; D might be TRBD1 (6 bases). V shed 2 bases and J shed 5 bases, with 12 bases lying between them. Germline lookup yields CDR1 SNHLY and CDR2 FYNNEI. The CDR3 runs 14 residues. The CDR3 loop is CASSELTGDYGYTF. DNA of the CDR3: TGTGCCAGCAGTGAATTGACAGGTGATTATGGCTACACCTTC.

The V gene is TRBV5-1, the J gene TRBJ1-4, with D possibly matching TRBD1 (5 bases). CDR1 is SGHRS and CDR2 is YFSETQ in the germline V gene. Trimming took off 4 bases at V and 0 bases at J, with 13 bases between the two ends. There are 16 residues in the CDR3. CDR3 sequence: CASSRGTTATNEKLFF. In nucleotides, the CDR3 is TGCGCCAGCAGCCGGGGGACCACGGCAACTAATGAAAAACTGTTTTTT.

The rearrangement joins TRBV30 to TRBJ1-5; D is undetermined. There are 14 residues in the CDR3. From germline, CDR1 is GTSNPN and CDR2 SVGIG (reference sequence). The ends were cut back, 2 bases at V and 6 bases at J, with 14 bases in the middle. The CDR3 DNA follows: TGTGCCTGGAGTCCAAGTCGATGGGGTCAGCCCCAGCATTTT. Translation: CAWSPSRWGQPQHF.

This clone was observed a single time. The chain combines TRBV9 with TRBJ1-4; D unclear. From germline, CDR1 is SGDLS and CDR2 YYNGEE. CDR3 length: 15 amino acids. V gave up 0 bases and J gave up 5 bases, with 11 bases separating them. The DNA of the CDR3 is TGTGCCAGCAGCGTAGCCGGTCACGACAATGAAAAACTGTTTTTT. Translating gives CASSVAGHDNEKLFF.